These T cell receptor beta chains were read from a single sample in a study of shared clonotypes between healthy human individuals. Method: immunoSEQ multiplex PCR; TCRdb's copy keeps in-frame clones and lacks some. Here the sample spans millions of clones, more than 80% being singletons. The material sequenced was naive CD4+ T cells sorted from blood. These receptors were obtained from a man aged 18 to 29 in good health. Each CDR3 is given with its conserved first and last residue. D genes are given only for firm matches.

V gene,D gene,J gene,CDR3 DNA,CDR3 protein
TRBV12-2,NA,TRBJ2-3,TGTGCAAGTCGCTTAGCGTCTCAGCGGAGGAGCACAGATACGCAGTATTTT,CASRLASQRRSTDTQYF
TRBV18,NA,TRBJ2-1,TGTGCCAGCTCACCTCTTAATGAGCAGTTCTTC,CASSPLNEQFF
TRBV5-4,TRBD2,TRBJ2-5,TGTGCCACTGCTAGCGGGATCGCGGAGACCCAGTACTTC,CATASGIAETQYF
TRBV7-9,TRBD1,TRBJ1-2,TGTGCCAGCAGAACCGGGACAGGGGTTAACTATGGCTACACCTTC,CASRTGTGVNYGYTF
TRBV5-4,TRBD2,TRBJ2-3,TGTGCCAGCAGAAGCGGGGGCGAAGTGTTAGATACGCAGTATTTT,CASRSGGEVLDTQYF
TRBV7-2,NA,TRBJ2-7,TGTGCCAGCAGCGTACCGGGGCCCTACGAGCAGTACTTC,CASSVPGPYEQYF
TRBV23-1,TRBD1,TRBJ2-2,TGCGCCAGCAGTCACGGACAGGGCCCGTGCCACGAGGTTAGGTCCACCGGGGAGCTGTTTTTT,CASSHGQGPCHEVRSTGELFF
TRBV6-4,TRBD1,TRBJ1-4,TGTGCCAGCGTCACCTCCGGGACAGGAGGTGAAAAACTGTTTTTT,CASVTSGTGGEKLFF
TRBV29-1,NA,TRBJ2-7,TGCAGCGTTTCCCTCCCGGGACGGAGCTCCTACGAGCAGTACTTC,CSVSLPGRSSYEQYF
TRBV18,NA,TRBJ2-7,TGTGCCAGCTCACCCTCTAGCCTAGTCTACGAGCAGTACTTC,CASSPSSLVYEQYF